Shown below are 13 T cell receptor beta chains from a single sample sequenced in a study of beta chain features in type 1 diabetes. For these receptors, no antigen is known. cDNA synthesis used the whole RNA isolate, giving expressed TCRB sequences. The method was immunoSEQ multiplex PCR; TCRdb's version includes in-frame clones alone and lacks a portion of them. Of 350,000 to 450,000 clones in the sample, around an eighth were seen once. Study-wide points: Researchers report that Type 1 diabetes patients had moderately but significantly shorter TCRB CDR3s across all four CD4+ subsets.

Specimen: naive CD4+ T cells from blood. Source of these receptors: a woman in her late teens or twenties with type 1 diabetes.

The chain joins TRBV9 to TRBJ2-1; 12 bases are shared with TRBD2. CDR3 length: 15 residues. Unmatched junction bases numbered 3, after V lost 4 bases and J lost 4 bases. Germline V lookup: CDR1 SGDLS, CDR2 YYNGEE. The CDR3 region is CASSLGLAGYNEQFF. In DNA form, the CDR3 reads TGTGCCAGCAGCCTCGGACTAGCGGGGTACAATGAGCAGTTCTTC.

The V and J genes are TRBV20-1 and TRBJ2-7; D is possibly TRBD1 (6 bases). This CDR3 is built from 11 residues. Germline CDR1 is DFQATT and CDR2 is SNEGSKA (reference sequence). Deletions cut 3 bases from V and 5 bases from J, with 8 bases between. The CDR3 loop reads CSASRGNEQYF. DNA of the CDR3: TGCAGTGCTAGTAGGGGGAACGAGCAGTACTTC.

The CDR3 reads CSGRRGAVADTQYF. The DNA of the CDR3 is TGCAGCGGTAGGCGGGGGGCAGTGGCAGATACGCAGTATTTT. This sequence joins TRBV29-1 and TRBJ2-3; 8 bases line up with TRBD2. Germline lookup yields CDR1 SQVTM and CDR2 ANQGSEA. Trimming removed 7 bases from V and 4 bases from J; junction bases left unmatched: 10. The CDR3 contains 14 residues.

This clone has a handful of counts. The J gene is TRBJ2-4, the V gene TRBV7-2, with a tentative D call TRBD1 (5 bases). V was trimmed by 6 bases and J by 9 bases, leaving 21 bases between them. Germline-derived CDR1 and CDR2 are SGHTA and FQGNSA. The CDR3 is 15 residues long. The DNA for the CDR3 is TGTGCCAGCAGTCGAAACGTTAGGGGAAGTGGCATTCAGTACTTC. This encodes CASSRNVRGSGIQYF.

The rearrangement joins TRBV7-6 to TRBJ2-3; TRBD2 agrees at 10 bases. Germline loops: CDR1 SGHVS, CDR2 FNYEAQ. After removal of 5 bases from V and 7 bases from J, the junction contained 12 bases not matched to a gene. CDR3 length: 16 residues. DNA of the CDR3: TGTGCCAGCAGCCCAAATAGCGGGAGGCAGGGGAATACGCAGTATTTT. Encoded protein: CASSPNSGRQGNTQYF. Combining the CDR3 with reference TRBV7-6 and TRBJ2-3 gives the whole variable domain GAGVSQSPRYKVTKRGQDVALRCDPISGHVSLYWYRQALGQGPEFLTYFNYEAQQDKSGLPNDRFSAERPEGSISTLTIQRTEQRDSAMYRCASSPNSGRQGNTQYFGPGTRLTVL.

This clone was counted between two and nine times. The rearrangement uses TRBV14 and TRBJ2-6; D is ambiguous. V was pared by 2 bases and J by 5 bases, with 19 bases between. The CDR3 has 18 amino acids. CDR1 is SGHDN, CDR2 FVKESK, per germline. CDR3 protein: CASSQQSAAAGWANVLTF. The CDR3 region has the DNA TGTGCCAGCAGCCAACAATCCGCGGCCGCCGGCTGGGCCAACGTCCTGACTTTC.

The chain links TRBV4-3 to TRBJ2-7, with D possibly TRBD2 on 5 matching bases. This CDR3 spans 15 amino acids. V was cut by 0 bases and J by 6 bases, with 15 bases left in between. CDR1 and CDR2 (germline): LGHNA, YSLEER. The DNA for the CDR3 is TGCGCCAGCAGCCAAGAAGTGACTACCTCGGGCGAGCAGTACTTC. This encodes CASSQEVTTSGEQYF.

Written as DNA, the CDR3 is TGTGCCAGCAGTGCACCAGGGGGCGCCGAGACCCAGTACTTC. This encodes CASSAPGGAETQYF. The chain combines TRBV25-1 with TRBJ2-5; TRBD1 agrees at 8 bases. Trimming removed 4 bases from V and 5 bases from J; junction bases left unmatched: 6. This CDR3 is built from 14 residues. Germline CDR1 is MGHDK and CDR2 is SYGVNS.

This chain uses TRBV4-3 with TRBJ1-1; D not certain. Trimming left V 1 base short and J 1 base short, with 10 bases between. The CDR3 runs to 15 residues. Germline CDR1 is LGHNA and CDR2 is YSLEER. CDR3 in DNA: TGCGCCAGCAGCCAAGTTTATGGAGGGAACACTGAAGCTTTCTTT. Translation gives CASSQVYGGNTEAFF.

The chain combines TRBV5-1 with TRBJ1-5, with D perhaps matching TRBD1 (6 bases). The CDR3 runs 15 residues. Germline V gene data show CDR1 as SGHRS and CDR2 as YFSETQ. Trimming removed 4 bases at V and 3 bases at J, with 14 bases between. The CDR3 here is CASSQIGGDNQPQHF. The CDR3 DNA is TGCGCCAGCAGCCAAATAGGGGGGGACAATCAGCCCCAGCATTTT.

This chain joins TRBV30 and TRBJ2-5; D not certain. CDR3 length: 13 amino acids. With 8 bases removed from V and 2 bases from J, the gap between germline ends came to 15 bases. CDR1 and CDR2 from the germline V gene are GTSNPN and SVGIG (reference sequence). CDR3 region: CAREAVGQETQYF. CDR3 nucleotides: TGTGCCCGCGAGGCAGTTGGACAAGAGACCCAGTACTTC. Drawing the rest from reference TRBV30 and TRBJ2-5, the complete variable domain is SQTIHQWPATLVQPVGSPLSLECTVEGTSNPNLYWYRQAAGRGLQLLFYSVGIGQISSEVPQNLSASRPQDRQFILSSKKLLLSDSGFYLCAREAVGQETQYFGPGTRLLVL.

V usage is TRBV6-6 and J usage is TRBJ2-7; weak D call: TRBD2 (6 bases). The CDR3 runs 14 residues. With 4 bases removed from V and 2 bases from J, the gap between germline ends came to 12 bases. In germline, CDR1 is MNHNY, CDR2 SVGAGI (reference sequence). The CDR3 DNA sequence: TGTGCCAGCAGTTCCCCGGGAGCAGCCTACGAGCAGTACTTC. Translating it yields CASSSPGAAYEQYF.

The chain links TRBV28 to TRBJ2-5; D possibly corresponds to TRBD2 (5 bases). CDR3 length: 16 residues. Germline V gives CDR1 MDHEN, CDR2 SYDVKM. Trimming removed 0 bases at V and 0 bases at J, with 11 bases between. CDR3 sequence reads: CASSLWGRGNQETQYF. The DNA for the CDR3 is TGTGCCAGCAGTTTATGGGGCAGAGGGAACCAAGAGACCCAGTACTTC.